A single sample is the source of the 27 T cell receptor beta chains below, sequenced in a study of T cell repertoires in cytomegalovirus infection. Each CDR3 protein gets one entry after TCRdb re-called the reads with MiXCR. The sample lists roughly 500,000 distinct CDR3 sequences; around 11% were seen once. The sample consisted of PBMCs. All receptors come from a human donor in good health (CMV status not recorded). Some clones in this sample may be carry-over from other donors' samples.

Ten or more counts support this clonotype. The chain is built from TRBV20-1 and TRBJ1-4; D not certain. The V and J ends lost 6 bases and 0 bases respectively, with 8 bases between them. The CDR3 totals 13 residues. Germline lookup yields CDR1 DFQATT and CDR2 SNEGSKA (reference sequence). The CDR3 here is CSAEPATNEKLFF. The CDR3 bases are TGCAGTGCCGAACCTGCAACTAATGAAAAACTGTTTTTT.

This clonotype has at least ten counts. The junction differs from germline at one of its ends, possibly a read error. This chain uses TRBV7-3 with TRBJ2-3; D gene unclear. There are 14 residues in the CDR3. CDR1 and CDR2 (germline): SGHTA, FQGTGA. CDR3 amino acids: CASSLTRGTDTQYF. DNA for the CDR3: TGTGCCAGCAGCCTAACCCGGGGCACAGATACGCAGTATTTT.

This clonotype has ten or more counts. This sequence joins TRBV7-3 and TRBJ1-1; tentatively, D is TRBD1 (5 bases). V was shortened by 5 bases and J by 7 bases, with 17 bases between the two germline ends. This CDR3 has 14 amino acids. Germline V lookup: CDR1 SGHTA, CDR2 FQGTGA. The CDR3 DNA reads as TGTGCCAGCAGCGTCTACGGGACGTCTAATGAAGCTTTCTTT. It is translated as CASSVYGTSNEAFF. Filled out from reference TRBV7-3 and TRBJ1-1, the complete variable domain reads GAGVSQTPSNKVTEKGKYVELRCDPISGHTALYWYRQSLGQGPEFLIYFQGTGAADDSGLPNDRFFAVRPEGSVSTLKIQRTERGDSAVYLCASSVYGTSNEAFFGQGTRLTVV.

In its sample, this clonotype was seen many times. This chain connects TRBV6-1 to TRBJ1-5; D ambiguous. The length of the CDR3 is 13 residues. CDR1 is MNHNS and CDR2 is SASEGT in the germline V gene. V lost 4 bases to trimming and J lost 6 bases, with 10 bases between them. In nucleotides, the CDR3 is TGTGCCAGCAGTGCGGCCTTATCTCAGCCCCAGCATTTT. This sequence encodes CASSAALSQPQHF.

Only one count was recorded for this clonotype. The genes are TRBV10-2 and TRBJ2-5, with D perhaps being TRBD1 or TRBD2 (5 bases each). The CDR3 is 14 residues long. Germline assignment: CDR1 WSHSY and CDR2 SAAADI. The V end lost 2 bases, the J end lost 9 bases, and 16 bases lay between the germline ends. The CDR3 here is CASSELGRERSQYF. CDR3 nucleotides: TGCGCCAGCAGTGAGCTGGGCAGGGAGAGGTCCCAGTACTTC.

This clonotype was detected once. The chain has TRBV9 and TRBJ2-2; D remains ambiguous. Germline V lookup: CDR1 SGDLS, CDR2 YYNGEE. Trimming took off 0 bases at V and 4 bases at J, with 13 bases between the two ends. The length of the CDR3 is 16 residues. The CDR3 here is CASSVAGSSSTGELFF. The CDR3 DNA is TGTGCCAGCAGCGTAGCTGGGTCCTCGAGCACCGGGGAGCTGTTTTTT.

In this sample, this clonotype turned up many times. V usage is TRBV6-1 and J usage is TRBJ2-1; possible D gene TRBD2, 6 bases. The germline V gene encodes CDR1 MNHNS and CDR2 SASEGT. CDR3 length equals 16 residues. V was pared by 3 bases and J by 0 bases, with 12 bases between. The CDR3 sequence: CASSDWGLSSYNEQFF. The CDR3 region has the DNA TGTGCCAGCAGTGATTGGGGACTGAGCTCCTACAATGAGCAGTTCTTC.

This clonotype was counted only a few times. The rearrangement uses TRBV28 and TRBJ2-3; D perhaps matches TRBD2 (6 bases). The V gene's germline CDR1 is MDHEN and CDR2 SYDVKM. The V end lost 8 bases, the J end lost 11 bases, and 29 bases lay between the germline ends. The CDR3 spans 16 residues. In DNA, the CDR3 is TGTGCCAGCGGGTCCTGGGGGGAACGAGGCCTCCTGGAGCAGTATTTT. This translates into CASGSWGERGLLEQYF.

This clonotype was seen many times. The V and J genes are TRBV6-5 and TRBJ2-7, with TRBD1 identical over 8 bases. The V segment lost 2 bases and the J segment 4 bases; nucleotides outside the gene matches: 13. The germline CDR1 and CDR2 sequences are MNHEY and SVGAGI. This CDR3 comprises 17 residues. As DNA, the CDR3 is TGTGCCAGCAGTTACGGGGGGCTAGGGACAGGACTTTACGAGCAGTACTTC. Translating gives CASSYGGLGTGLYEQYF.

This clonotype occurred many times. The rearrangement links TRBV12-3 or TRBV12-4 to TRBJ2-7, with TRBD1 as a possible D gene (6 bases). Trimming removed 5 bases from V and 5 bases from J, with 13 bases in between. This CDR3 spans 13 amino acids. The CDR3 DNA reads TGTGCCAGCAGTGTCCTACAGGGCGACGAGCAGTACTTC. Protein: CASSVLQGDEQYF.

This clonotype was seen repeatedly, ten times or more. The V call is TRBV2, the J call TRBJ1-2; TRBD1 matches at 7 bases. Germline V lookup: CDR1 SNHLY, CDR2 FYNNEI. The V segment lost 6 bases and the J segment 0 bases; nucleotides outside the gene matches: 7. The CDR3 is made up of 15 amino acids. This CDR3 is CASSPEQGSNYGYTF. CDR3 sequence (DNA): TGTGCCAGCAGCCCGGAACAGGGGTCTAACTATGGCTACACCTTC.

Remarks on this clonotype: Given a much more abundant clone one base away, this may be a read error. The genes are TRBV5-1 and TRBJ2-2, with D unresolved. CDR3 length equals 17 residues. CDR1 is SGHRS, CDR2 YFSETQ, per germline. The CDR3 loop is CAGSLVPEQRNTGELFF. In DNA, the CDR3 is TGCGCCGGCAGCTTGGTCCCAGAACAGAGAAACACCGGGGAGCTGTTTTTT.

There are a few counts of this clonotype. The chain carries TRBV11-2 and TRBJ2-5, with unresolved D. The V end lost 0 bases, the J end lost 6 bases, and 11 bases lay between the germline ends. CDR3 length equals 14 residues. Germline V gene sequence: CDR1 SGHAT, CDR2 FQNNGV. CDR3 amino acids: CASSLDLTRQTQYF. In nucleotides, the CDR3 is TGTGCCAGCAGCTTAGATCTCACAAGACAGACCCAGTACTTC.

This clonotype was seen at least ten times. This chain's CDR3 is CASSLRPGGETQYF. CDR3 DNA sequence: TGTGCCAGCAGCTTACGTCCCGGTGGTGAGACCCAGTACTTC. The chain is built from TRBV7-7 and TRBJ2-5; D unresolved. The CDR3 extends over 14 amino acids. Germline values: CDR1 SSHAT, CDR2 FNYEAQ (reference sequence). The ends were cut back, 2 bases at V and 5 bases at J, with 12 bases in the middle.

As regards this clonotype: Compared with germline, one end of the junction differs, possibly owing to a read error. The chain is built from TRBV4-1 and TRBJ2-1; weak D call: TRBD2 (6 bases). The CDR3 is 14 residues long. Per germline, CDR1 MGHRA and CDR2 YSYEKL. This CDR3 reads CASSQDGGRTEQFF. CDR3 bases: TGTGCCAGCAGCCAAGATGGGGGGAGGACTGAGCAGTTCTTC.

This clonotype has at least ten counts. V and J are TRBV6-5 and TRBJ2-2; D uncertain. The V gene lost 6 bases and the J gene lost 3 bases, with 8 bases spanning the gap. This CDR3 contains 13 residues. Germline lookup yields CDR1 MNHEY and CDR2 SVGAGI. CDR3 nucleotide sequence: TGTGCCAGCAGCCGCAGTGACACCGGGGAGCTGTTTTTT. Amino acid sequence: CASSRSDTGELFF.

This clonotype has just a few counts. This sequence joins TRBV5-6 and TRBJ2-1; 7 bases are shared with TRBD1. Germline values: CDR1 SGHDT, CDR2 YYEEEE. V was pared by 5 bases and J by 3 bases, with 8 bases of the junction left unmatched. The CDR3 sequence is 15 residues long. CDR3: CASSLDRVLYNEQFF. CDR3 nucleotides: TGTGCCAGCAGTCTCGACAGGGTACTCTACAATGAGCAGTTCTTC.

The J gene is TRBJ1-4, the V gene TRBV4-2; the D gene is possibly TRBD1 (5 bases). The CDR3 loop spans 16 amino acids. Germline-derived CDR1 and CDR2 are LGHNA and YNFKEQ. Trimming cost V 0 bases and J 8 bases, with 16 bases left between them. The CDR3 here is CASSQDPQTAREKLFF. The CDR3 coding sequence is TGTGCCAGCAGCCAAGACCCCCAGACAGCAAGGGAAAAACTGTTTTTT.

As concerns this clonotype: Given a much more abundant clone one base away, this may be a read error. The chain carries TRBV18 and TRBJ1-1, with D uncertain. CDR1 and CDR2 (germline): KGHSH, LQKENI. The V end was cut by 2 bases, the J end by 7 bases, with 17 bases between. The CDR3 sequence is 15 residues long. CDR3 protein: CASSPIRGEENEAFF. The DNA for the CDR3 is TGTGCCAGCTCACCAATTCGGGGTGAGGAAAATGAAGCTTTCTTT. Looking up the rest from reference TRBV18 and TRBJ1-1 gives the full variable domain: NAGVMQNPRHLVRRRGQEARLRCSPMKGHSHVYWYRQLPEEGLKFMVYLQKENIIDESGMPKERFSAEFPKEGPSILRIQQVVRGDSAAYFCASSPIRGEENEAFFGQGTRLTVV.

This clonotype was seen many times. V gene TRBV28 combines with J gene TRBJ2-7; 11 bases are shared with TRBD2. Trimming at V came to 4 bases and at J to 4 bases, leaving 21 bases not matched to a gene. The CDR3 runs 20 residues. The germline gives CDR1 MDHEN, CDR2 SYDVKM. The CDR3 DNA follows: TGTGCCAGCAGTTCTACCTCGGGGGTAGCGGGAGGGCCTCAGTATTACGAGCAGTACTTC. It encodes CASSSTSGVAGGPQYYEQYF.

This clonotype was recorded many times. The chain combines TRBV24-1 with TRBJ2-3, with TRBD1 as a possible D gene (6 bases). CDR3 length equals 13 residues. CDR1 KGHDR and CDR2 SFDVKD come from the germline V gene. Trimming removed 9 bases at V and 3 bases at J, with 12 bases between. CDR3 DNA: TGTGCCACCGCACGACAGGCTACAGATACGCAGTATTTT. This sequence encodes CATARQATDTQYF.

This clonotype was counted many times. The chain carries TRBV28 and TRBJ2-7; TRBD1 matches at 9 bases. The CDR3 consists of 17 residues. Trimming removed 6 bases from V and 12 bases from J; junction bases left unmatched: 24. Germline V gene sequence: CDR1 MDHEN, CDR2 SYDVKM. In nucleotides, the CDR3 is TGTGCCAGCAGCAAATCCACCGGGACAGGGTGGTTCCCGATAGGGTACTTC. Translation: CASSKSTGTGWFPIGYF.

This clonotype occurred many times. The CDR3 nucleotides read TGTGCCAGCAGTTTGCGTCAGGGGGCTCATAACACTGAAGCTTTCTTT. Its translation is CASSLRQGAHNTEAFF. The genes are TRBV28 and TRBJ1-1; TRBD1 matches at 8 bases. The V segment lost 3 bases and the J segment 2 bases; nucleotides outside the gene matches: 8. CDR1 and CDR2 from the germline V gene are MDHEN and SYDVKM. The CDR3 has 16 amino acids. Combining the CDR3 with reference TRBV28 and TRBJ1-1 gives the whole variable domain DVKVTQSSRYLVKRTGEKVFLECVQDMDHENMFWYRQDPGLGLRLIYFSYDVKMKEKGDIPEGYSVSREKKERFSLILESASTNQTSMYLCASSLRQGAHNTEAFFGQGTRLTVV.

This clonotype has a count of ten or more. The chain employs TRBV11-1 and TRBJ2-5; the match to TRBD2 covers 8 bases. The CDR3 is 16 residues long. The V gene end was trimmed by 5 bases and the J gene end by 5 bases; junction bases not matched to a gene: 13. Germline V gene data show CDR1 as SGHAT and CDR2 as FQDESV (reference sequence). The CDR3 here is CASSPPLAGGWETQYF. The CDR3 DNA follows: TGTGCCAGCAGCCCCCCTCTAGCGGGCGGTTGGGAGACCCAGTACTTC. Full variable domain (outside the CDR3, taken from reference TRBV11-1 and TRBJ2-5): EAEVAQSPRYKITEKSQAVAFWCDPISGHATLYWYRQILGQGPELLVQFQDESVVDDSQLPKDRFSAERLKGVDSTLKIQPAELGDSAMYLCASSPPLAGGWETQYFGPGTRLLVL.

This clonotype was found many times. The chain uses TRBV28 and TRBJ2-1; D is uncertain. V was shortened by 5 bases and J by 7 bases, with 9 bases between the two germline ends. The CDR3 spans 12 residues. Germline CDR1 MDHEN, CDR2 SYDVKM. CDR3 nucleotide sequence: TGTGCCAGCAGTCCCACCTTGAATGAGCAGTTCTTC. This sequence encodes CASSPTLNEQFF. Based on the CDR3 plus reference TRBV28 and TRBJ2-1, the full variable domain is DVKVTQSSRYLVKRTGEKVFLECVQDMDHENMFWYRQDPGLGLRLIYFSYDVKMKEKGDIPEGYSVSREKKERFSLILESASTNQTSMYLCASSPTLNEQFFGPGTRLTVL.

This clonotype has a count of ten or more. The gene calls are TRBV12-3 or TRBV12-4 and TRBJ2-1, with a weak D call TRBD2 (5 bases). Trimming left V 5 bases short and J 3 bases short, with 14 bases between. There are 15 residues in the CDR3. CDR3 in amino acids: CASSPEGTIYNEQFF. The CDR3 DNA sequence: TGTGCCAGCAGTCCAGAGGGAACAATCTACAATGAGCAGTTCTTC.

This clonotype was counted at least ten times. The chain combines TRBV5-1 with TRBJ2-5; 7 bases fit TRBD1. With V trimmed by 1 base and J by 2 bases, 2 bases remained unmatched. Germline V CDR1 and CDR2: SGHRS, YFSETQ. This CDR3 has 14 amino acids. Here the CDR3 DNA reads TGCGCCAGCAGCTTGACAGGGGCTCAAGAGACCCAGTACTTC. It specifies CASSLTGAQETQYF.